This T cell receptor (beta chain) is from a study of T cells in Graves' hyperthyroidism and ophthalmopathy. In this sample, this clonotype turned up many times. There were TCR beta CDR3 regions amplified from RNA transcripts. During a first-round RT-PCR of the TCR CDR3, the HTBI primer set was used. TCRdb re-derived calls from the multiplex PCR reads in MiXCR, one entry per CDR3 protein. In the table there are 450,000 to 650,000 distinct CDR3 sequences, 13% to 15% of which are singletons. Those patients with uncontrolled infection, other autoimmune disease, pregnancy or lactation were excluded. Each 10 ml fresh peripheral blood draw supplied the PBMCs. Sequenced sample: blood. This sequence originates from a woman between 18 and 29 years old with Graves' ophthalmopathy.

In nucleotides, the CDR3 is TGTGCCTGGGGCCGGCAAGGGGTTCGGGACACTGAAGCTTTCTTT. The encoded protein is CAWGRQGVRDTEAFF. The chain uses TRBV30 and TRBJ1-1, with D tentatively TRBD1 (5 bases). Per germline, CDR1 GTSNPN and CDR2 SVGIG (reference sequence). Deletions cut 5 bases from V and 3 bases from J, with 19 bases between. The CDR3 loop spans 15 amino acids.